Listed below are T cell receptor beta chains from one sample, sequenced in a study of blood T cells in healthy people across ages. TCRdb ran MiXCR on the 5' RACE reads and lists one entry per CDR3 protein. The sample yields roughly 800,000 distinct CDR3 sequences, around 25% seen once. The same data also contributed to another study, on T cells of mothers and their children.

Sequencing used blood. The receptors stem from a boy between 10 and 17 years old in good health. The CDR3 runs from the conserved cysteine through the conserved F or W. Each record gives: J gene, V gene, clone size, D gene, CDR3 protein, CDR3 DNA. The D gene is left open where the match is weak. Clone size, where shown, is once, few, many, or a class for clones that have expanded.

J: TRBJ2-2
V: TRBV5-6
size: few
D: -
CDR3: CASSLYRVVAGELFF
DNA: TGTGCCAGCAGCTTGTACAGGGTCGTCGCCGGGGAGCTGTTTTTT

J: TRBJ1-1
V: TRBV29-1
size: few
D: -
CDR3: CSVESENTEAFF
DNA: TGCAGCGTTGAGAGTGAGAACACTGAAGCTTTCTTT

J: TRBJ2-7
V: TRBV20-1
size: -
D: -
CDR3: CSASTTYEQYF
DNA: TGCAGTGCTTCGACCACCTACGAGCAGTACTTC

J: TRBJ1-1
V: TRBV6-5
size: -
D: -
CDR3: CASRVGPEAFF
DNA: TGTGCCAGCAGGGTCGGCCCTGAAGCTTTCTTT

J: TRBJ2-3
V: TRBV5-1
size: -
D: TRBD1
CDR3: CASSSADRVTDTQYF
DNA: TGCGCCAGCAGCTCGGCGGACAGGGTCACAGATACGCAGTATTTT

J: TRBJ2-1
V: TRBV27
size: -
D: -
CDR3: CATTPHSAALRDEQFF
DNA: TGTGCCACTACACCCCATAGTGCAGCCTTACGCGATGAGCAGTTCTTC

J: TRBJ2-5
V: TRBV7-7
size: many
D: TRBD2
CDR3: CASSLTSGYQETQYF
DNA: TGTGCTAGCAGCTTGACTAGCGGGTACCAAGAGACCCAGTACTTC

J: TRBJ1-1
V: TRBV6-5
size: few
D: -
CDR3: CASSYSNRPNTEAFF
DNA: TGTGCCAGCAGTTACTCGAACAGGCCGAACACTGAAGCTTTCTTT

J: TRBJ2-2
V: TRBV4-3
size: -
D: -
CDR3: CASSQAQWWQRHTNTGELFF
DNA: TGCGCCAGCAGCCAAGCGCAGTGGTGGCAGCGGCACACGAACACCGGGGAGCTGTTTTTT

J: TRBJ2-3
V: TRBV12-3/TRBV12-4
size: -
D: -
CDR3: CASSLAGDTQCF
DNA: TGTGCCAGCAGTTTAGCGGGAGATACGCAGTGTTTT

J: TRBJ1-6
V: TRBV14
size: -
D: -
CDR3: CASSPGIQNSPLHF
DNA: TGTGCCAGCAGCCCGGGGATACAGAATTCACCCCTCCACTTT

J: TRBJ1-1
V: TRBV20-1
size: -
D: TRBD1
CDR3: CSARAGTGGMNTEAFF
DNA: TGCAGTGCTAGAGCCGGGACAGGGGGCATGAACACTGAAGCTTTCTTT

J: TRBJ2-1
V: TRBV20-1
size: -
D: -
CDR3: CSANPRGSFDEQFF
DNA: TGCAGTGCTAACCCACGAGGTTCCTTTGATGAGCAGTTCTTC

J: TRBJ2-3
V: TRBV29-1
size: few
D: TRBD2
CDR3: CSVELAGLEDTQYF
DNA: TGCAGCGTTGAACTAGCGGGGTTGGAAGATACGCAGTATTTT

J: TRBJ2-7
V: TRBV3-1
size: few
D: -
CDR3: CASSPDGPYEQYF
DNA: TGTGCCAGCAGCCCAGACGGTCCCTACGAGCAGTACTTC

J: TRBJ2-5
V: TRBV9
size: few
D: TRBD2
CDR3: CASSFSPGLAGEETQYF
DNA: TGTGCCAGCAGCTTCTCACCGGGACTAGCGGGAGAAGAGACCCAGTACTTC

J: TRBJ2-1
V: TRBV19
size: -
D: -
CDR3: CASNPNRAGTNEQFF
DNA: TGTGCCAGTAATCCAAATAGGGCGGGCACCAATGAGCAGTTCTTC

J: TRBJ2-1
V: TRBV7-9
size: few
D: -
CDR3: CAIDSREPYNEQFF
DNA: TGTGCCATCGACTCGCGGGAACCCTACAATGAGCAGTTCTTC

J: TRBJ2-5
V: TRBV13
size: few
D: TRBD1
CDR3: CASSLEGGNTGGRETQYF
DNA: TGTGCCAGCAGCTTAGAAGGGGGGAATACAGGGGGCCGAGAGACCCAGTACTTC

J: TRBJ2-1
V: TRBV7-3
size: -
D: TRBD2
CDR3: CASRLAGASVNEQFF
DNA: TGTGCCAGCAGGCTAGCGGGAGCCAGCGTCAATGAGCAGTTCTTC